Presented here are 19 T cell receptor beta chains from one specimen sequenced in a study of T-cell reconstitution after alpha-beta-depleted transplantation in children. This sample's TCRbeta library carried unique molecular identifier barcodes. TCRdb used MiXCR to reprocess the PCR reads, holding one entry per CDR3 protein. The table has 640,000 or so distinct CDR3 sequences, over 15% seen once. Sequencing used PBMCs from the stem cell graft donor, obtained from the stem cell graft. All receptors come from a human donor who donated a stem cell graft to a child with acute myeloid leukemia.

This clonotype was recorded many times. This sequence joins TRBV7-2 and TRBJ2-1; 13 bases are shared with TRBD2. The CDR3 has 17 amino acids. V lost 4 bases to trimming and J lost 4 bases; unmatched junction nucleotides: 7. The germline V gene encodes CDR1 SGHTA and CDR2 FQGNSA. The CDR3 region is CASSSRTSGGGYNEQFF. CDR3 DNA: TGTGCCAGCAGCTCCAGGACTAGCGGGGGTGGGTACAATGAGCAGTTCTTC.

This clonotype was picked up many times. The V call is TRBV12-3 or TRBV12-4, the J call TRBJ2-1, with D possibly being TRBD1 or TRBD2 (6 bases each). V dropped 3 bases and J dropped 6 bases, with 9 bases sitting between them. CDR3 length equals 13 residues. The CDR3 coding sequence is TGTGCCAGCAGTTTCAGGGGACTCAATGAGCAGTTCTTC. This sequence encodes CASSFRGLNEQFF.

The chain is built from TRBV4-3 and TRBJ1-6, with a tentative D call TRBD1 (6 bases). The V gene lost 0 bases and the J gene lost 6 bases, with 9 bases spanning the gap. In germline, CDR1 is LGHNA, CDR2 YSLEER. The CDR3 spans 15 residues. This CDR3 is CASSQDAGVNSPLHF. CDR3 sequence (DNA): TGCGCCAGCAGCCAAGATGCAGGGGTTAATTCACCCCTCCACTTT.

In this sample, this clonotype turned up a few times. The rearrangement uses TRBV7-2 and TRBJ2-5; 9 positions match TRBD1. The V segment lost 4 bases and the J segment 5 bases; nucleotides outside the gene matches: 14. Germline V gene data show CDR1 as SGHTA and CDR2 as FQGNSA. The CDR3 length is 17 residues. CDR3 amino acids: CASSSHSDRGEWETQYF. The CDR3 DNA follows: TGTGCCAGCAGCTCTCACAGTGACAGGGGGGAATGGGAGACCCAGTACTTC.

This chain connects TRBV21-1 to TRBJ2-1; the table's D call of TRBD2 was not tested on the DNA. TRBV21-1 is flagged as a pseudogene. CDR3 length: 15 amino acids. CDR3 DNA: TGTGCCAGTGAGGGGATAGGCGGGGGGGCTTATGAGCAGTTCTTC. Its protein is CASEGIGGGAYEQFF.

This clonotype was seen at least ten times. The genes are TRBV5-1 and TRBJ2-1; 7 bases fit TRBD1. Germline lookup yields CDR1 SGHRS and CDR2 YFSETQ. V lost 6 bases to trimming and J lost 6 bases; unmatched junction nucleotides: 15. This CDR3 spans 16 amino acids. CDR3 coding DNA: TGCGCCAGCACCTGGCTCGTGACAGGGACGGGCAATGAGCAGTTCTTC. It translates to CASTWLVTGTGNEQFF.

This clonotype was detected a few times. The rearrangement joins TRBV7-9 to TRBJ2-7; the D is unclear. Germline CDR1 reads SEHNR; CDR2 reads FQNEAQ (reference sequence). The CDR3 covers 12 residues. V was cut by 5 bases and J by 4 bases, with 9 bases left in between. The CDR3 is CASSPDWYEQYF. Written as DNA, the CDR3 is TGTGCCAGCAGCCCTGACTGGTACGAGCAGTACTTC.

This clonotype was counted only a few times. V gene TRBV12-3 or TRBV12-4 combines with J gene TRBJ2-2; D is undetermined. Between the trimmed V and J ends, which lost 6 bases and 1 base, there was a span of 12 bases. The CDR3 is 15 amino acids. In DNA, the CDR3 is TGTGCCAGCAGGTATACAGAAGGGAACACCGGGGAGCTGTTTTTT. It translates to CASRYTEGNTGELFF.

This clonotype was seen a handful of times. The chain joins TRBV7-6 to TRBJ1-4, with 7 bases fitting TRBD1. This CDR3 is 18 amino acids long. V dropped 5 bases and J dropped 0; count of bases not matched to a gene: 12. Germline CDR1 reads SGHVS; CDR2 reads FNYEAQ. CDR3: CASSLTRDSHATNEKLFF. The CDR3 DNA sequence: TGTGCCAGCAGCCTCACTAGGGACAGCCACGCAACTAATGAAAAACTGTTTTTT. The full variable domain, with the rest looked up from reference TRBV7-6 and TRBJ1-4, is GAGVSQSPRYKVTKRGQDVALRCDPISGHVSLYWYRQALGQGPEFLTYFNYEAQQDKSGLPNDRFSAERPEGSISTLTIQRTEQRDSAMYRCASSLTRDSHATNEKLFFGSGTQLSVL.

This clonotype was picked up a small number of times. The chain uses TRBV7-2 and TRBJ1-3; a possible D gene is TRBD1 (6 bases). V lost 5 bases and J lost 0, with 11 bases in between. CDR3 length equals 15 residues. Per the germline V gene, CDR1 is SGHTA and CDR2 is FQGNSA. The CDR3 DNA reads TGTGCCAGCAGCATCGGGGGCGCCTCTGGAAACACCATATATTTT. Protein: CASSIGGASGNTIYF.

The gene calls are TRBV29-1 and TRBJ2-1; 13 nucleotides line up with TRBD2. This CDR3 comprises 14 residues. With V trimmed by 7 bases and J by 8 bases, 8 bases remained unmatched. From germline, CDR1 is SQVTM and CDR2 ANQGSEA. Here the CDR3 reads CSAQLAGGHYEQFF. The CDR3 coding sequence is TGCAGCGCCCAACTAGCGGGGGGGCATTATGAGCAGTTCTTC.

In the case of this clonotype: A much larger clone is a single base away; this may be a read error. This chain joins TRBV19 and TRBJ2-1, with D possibly being TRBD2 (5 bases). The germline CDR1 and CDR2 sequences are LNHDA and SQIVND (reference sequence). The CDR3 sequence is 15 residues long. The CDR3 nucleotides read TGTGCCAGTACTACCCGGGGAAGCTCCTACTATGAGCAGTTCTTC. The encoded protein is CASTTRGSSYYEQFF. Full variable domain (rest looked up from reference TRBV19 and TRBJ2-1): DGGITQSPKYLFRKEGQNVTLSCEQNLNHDAMYWYRQDPGQGLRLIYYSQIVNDFQKGDIAEGYSVSREKKESFPLTVTSAQKNPTAFYLCASTTRGSSYYEQFFGPGTRLTVL.

The DNA for the CDR3 is TGTGCCAGCAGCTTAGAATCTCCGACGGAAGAGACCCAGTACTTC. Its translation is CASSLESPTEETQYF. The chain recombines TRBV7-9 with TRBJ2-5; D gene unclear. Germline V CDR1 and CDR2: SEHNR, FQNEAQ (reference sequence). The CDR3 consists of 15 residues. Trimming took 1 base from V and 3 from J, leaving 12 bases between them.

This clonotype was picked up a small number of times. V gene TRBV12-3 or TRBV12-4 combines with J gene TRBJ1-5; D is unclear. The length of the CDR3 is 14 residues. V gave up 3 bases and J gave up 6 bases, with 12 bases separating them. The CDR3 DNA reads TGTGCCAGCAGTTTCGAGCAGGCGAGTCAGCCCCAGCATTTT. Translated, it gives CASSFEQASQPQHF.

The rearrangement uses TRBV7-2 and TRBJ2-3; TRBD2 aligns across 9 bases. The V gene end was trimmed by 1 base and the J gene end by 4 bases; junction bases not matched to a gene: 6. The CDR3 has 16 amino acids. Germline values: CDR1 SGHTA, CDR2 FQGNSA. In DNA, the CDR3 is TGTGCCAGCAGCTTAGATGGCGGGGGGGCAGCAGATACGCAGTATTTT. It encodes CASSLDGGGAADTQYF.

The chain uses TRBV9 and TRBJ2-7; the D is unclear. V was shortened by 0 bases and J by 3 bases, with 7 bases between the two germline ends. The germline gives CDR1 SGDLS, CDR2 YYNGEE. The CDR3 spans 13 residues. This CDR3 is CASSVDSYYEQYF. CDR3 nucleotides: TGTGCCAGCAGCGTAGACAGTTACTACGAGCAGTACTTC.

The gene calls are TRBV7-9 and TRBJ2-1, with no clear D. The CDR3 is 12 amino acids. The V gene's germline CDR1 is SEHNR and CDR2 FQNEAQ (reference sequence). V lost 4 bases to trimming and J lost 9 bases, with 10 bases between them. CDR3 loop: CASSSARGEQFF. The CDR3 bases are TGTGCCAGCAGCTCAGCACGTGGTGAGCAGTTCTTC.

V is TRBV10-2 and J is TRBJ1-4; D gene ambiguous. The length of the CDR3 is 15 residues. V was cut by 3 bases and J by 6 bases, with 14 bases left in between. Germline V gene sequence: CDR1 WSHSY, CDR2 SAAADI. Here the CDR3 reads CASSEPALLDEKLFF. For the CDR3, the DNA is TGCGCCAGCAGTGAACCCGCGCTTCTTGATGAAAAACTGTTTTTT.

This clonotype was detected ten times or more. The chain carries TRBV20-1 and TRBJ1-6; a possible D gene is TRBD1 (5 bases). V was cut by 3 bases and J by 5 bases, with 8 bases left in between. The CDR3 is 13 residues long. Germline V gene lookup returns CDR1 DFQATT and CDR2 SNEGSKA (reference sequence). As DNA, the CDR3 is TGCAGTGCTAGGTGGGACCATAATTCACCCCTCCACTTT. Its protein product is CSARWDHNSPLHF.